This T cell receptor (beta chain) derives from a study of CD8 T cells in ankylosing spondylitis. Study-level points and caveats: Within matched ankylosing spondylitis synovial fluid, disease-linked clones were reportedly significantly enriched. Clones linked with disease were CD8+ and fairly uncommon in the peripheral blood. Reports of some motif variants in reactive arthritis synovial fluid and blood predate this one. Ankylosing spondylitis blood seemed to carry a telltale TCR beta motif made of under ten highly homologous variants.

Ten or more counts support this clonotype. Antigen: not known. With molecular barcodes, quantitative 5'-RACE was used to make the TCR beta libraries. TCRdb analysed the 5' RACE reads with MiXCR anew, one entry per CDR3 protein. This table has hundreds of thousands of distinct CDR3 sequences, 17% appearing once. The V end lost 3 bases, the J end lost 6 bases, and 3 bases lay between the germline ends. CDR1 is DFQATT and CDR2 is SNEGSKA in the germline V gene (reference sequence). The CDR3 runs 11 residues. Material for sequencing was blood, either unsorted or a sorted T cell fraction (not recorded which). The TCR was taken from a male donor with ankylosing spondylitis. The rearrangement joins TRBV20-1 to TRBJ1-6; D unresolved. The CDR3 DNA is TGCAGTGCTAGTATTAATTCACCCCTCCACTTT. This codes for CSASINSPLHF.